This T cell receptor beta chain was sequenced during a study of immune characterization of retroperitoneal liposarcoma. CDR3 size: 17 residues. Per germline, CDR1 SGHTA and CDR2 FQGTGA. With 11 bases clipped from V and 0 bases from J, the junction kept 16 bases outside the gene matches. MiXCR, applied by TCRdb to the PCR reads, yields one record per CDR3 protein. Of 3,000 to 3,500 distinct CDR3 sequences listed, roughly 45% are singletons. In this sample, this clonotype turned up a few times. The chain has TRBV7-3 and TRBJ2-4; the match to TRBD1 covers 7 bases. The receptor was derived from a male donor with retroperitoneal liposarcoma. Sequencing used tumor tissue. CDR3 DNA sequence: TGTGCCTTACAGGGGCAGGGAGAAGGGGGAGCCAAAAACATTCAGTACTTC. It translates to CALQGQGEGGAKNIQYF. The full variable domain, completed using reference TRBV7-3 and TRBJ2-4, is GAGVSQTPSNKVTEKGKYVELRCDPISGHTALYWYRQSLGQGPEFLIYFQGTGAADDSGLPNDRFFAVRPEGSVSTLKIQRTERGDSAVYLCALQGQGEGGAKNIQYFGAGTRLSVL.